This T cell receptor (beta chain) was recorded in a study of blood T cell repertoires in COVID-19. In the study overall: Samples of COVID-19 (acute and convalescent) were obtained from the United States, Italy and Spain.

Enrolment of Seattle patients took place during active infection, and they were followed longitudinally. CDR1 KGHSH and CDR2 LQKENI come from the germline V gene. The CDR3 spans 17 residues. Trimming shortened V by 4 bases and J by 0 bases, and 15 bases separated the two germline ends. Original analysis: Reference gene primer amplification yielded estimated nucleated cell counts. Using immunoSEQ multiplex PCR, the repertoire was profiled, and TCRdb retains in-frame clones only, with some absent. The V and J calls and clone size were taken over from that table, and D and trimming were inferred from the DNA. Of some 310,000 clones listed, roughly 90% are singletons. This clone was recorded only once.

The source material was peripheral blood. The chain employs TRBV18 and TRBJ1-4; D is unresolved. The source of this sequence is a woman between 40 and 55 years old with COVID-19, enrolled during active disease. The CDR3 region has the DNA TGTGCCAGCTCACTGAAGGCAGCAGGTCCAACTAATGAAAAACTGTTTTTT. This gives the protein CASSLKAAGPTNEKLFF.